The 12 T cell receptor beta chains listed next were all sequenced from one sample in a study of T-cell reconstitution after alpha-beta-depleted transplantation in children. A library of TCRbeta sequences, prepared with unique molecular identifiers, was generated. Via MiXCR, TCRdb re-called the PCR reads, giving one row per CDR3 protein. The data contain about 500,000 distinct CDR3 sequences, approximately 32% of them singletons. This material consisted of PBMCs from the stem cell graft donor, taken from the stem cell graft. These receptors were collected from a human donor who donated a stem cell graft to a child with aplastic anemia.

This clonotype was seen more than once but under ten times. This chain uses TRBV5-1 with TRBJ2-7, with no clear D. The CDR3 sequence is 12 residues long. Trimming cost V 4 bases and J 2 bases, with 7 bases left between them. Germline CDR1 is SGHRS and CDR2 is YFSETQ. As DNA, the CDR3 is TGCGCCAGCAGCCGTGGCCCCTACGAGCAGTACTTC. It encodes CASSRGPYEQYF.

This clonotype occurred many times. The genes are TRBV6-2 or TRBV6-3 and TRBJ1-1; 7 nucleotides line up with TRBD1. The CDR3 has 16 residues. From germline, CDR1 is MNHEY and CDR2 SVGEGT. V dropped 0 bases and J dropped 0; count of bases not matched to a gene: 4. CDR3 sequence: CASSYSRGLLNTEAFF. The CDR3 DNA reads TGTGCCAGCAGTTACTCGAGGGGGCTATTGAACACTGAAGCTTTCTTT.

This chain links TRBV7-8 with TRBJ2-7, with D perhaps TRBD1 (6 bases). Between the trimmed V and J ends, which lost 3 bases and 7 bases, there was a span of 16 bases. The CDR3 loop spans 14 amino acids. CDR1 is SGHVS, CDR2 FQNEAQ, per germline. The CDR3 nucleotides read TGTGCCAGCAGCTTTACAGGGAGAGTATCGGAGCAGTACTTC. Residues: CASSFTGRVSEQYF.

The rearrangement joins TRBV5-6 to TRBJ2-3; 12 nucleotides line up with TRBD2. Trimming cost V 1 base and J 2 bases; bases outside gene matches: 5. This CDR3 comprises 17 residues. Germline values: CDR1 SGHDT, CDR2 YYEEEE. The CDR3 is CASSLWLAGGNTDTQYF. CDR3 DNA sequence: TGTGCCAGCAGCTTGTGGCTAGCGGGAGGGAACACAGATACGCAGTATTTT.

The CDR3 region is CASSASSGQARFSPLHF. The CDR3 bases are TGTGCCAGCAGTGCTAGCTCGGGACAGGCCAGATTTTCACCCCTCCACTTT. The V and J genes are TRBV25-1 and TRBJ1-6, with 8 bases matching TRBD1. Trimming at V came to 4 bases and at J to 9 bases, leaving 14 bases not matched to a gene. The CDR3 spans 17 residues. Per the germline V gene, CDR1 is MGHDK and CDR2 is SYGVNS.

The CDR3 bases are TGCAGTGCTAGCCCTACCCGGCGGACTAGCGGGTGGGTTGGTACGCAGTATTTT. It yields the protein CSASPTRRTSGWVGTQYF. The chain carries TRBV20-1 and TRBJ2-3; 11 nucleotides match TRBD2. Germline CDR1 is DFQATT and CDR2 is SNEGSKA (reference sequence). This CDR3 has 18 amino acids. V lost 3 bases to trimming and J lost 8 bases; unmatched junction nucleotides: 19.

This CDR3 is CSALQVSGPEKLFF. CDR3 DNA sequence: TGCAGCGCTCTACAGGTCTCGGGCCCTGAAAAACTGTTTTTT. This rearrangement joins TRBV29-1 to TRBJ1-4, with D possibly TRBD1 on 5 matching bases. Germline values: CDR1 SQVTM, CDR2 ANQGSEA. CDR3 size: 14 residues. Trimming removed 7 bases from V and 7 bases from J, with 19 bases in between.

This clonotype appeared a few times. The rearrangement joins TRBV29-1 to TRBJ2-7; D might be TRBD1 or TRBD2, each matching 5 bases. The germline gives CDR1 SQVTM, CDR2 ANQGSEA. The CDR3 is 13 amino acids. The V end was cut by 3 bases, the J end by 3 bases, with 12 bases between. CDR3 sequence: CSVDLGTDYEQYF. The DNA for the CDR3 is TGCAGCGTTGATCTAGGGACCGACTACGAGCAGTACTTC.

This sequence joins TRBV30 and TRBJ1-5; 8 nucleotides line up with TRBD1. The V gene's germline CDR1 is GTSNPN and CDR2 SVGIG (reference sequence). The CDR3 runs to 16 residues. The V gene end was trimmed by 4 bases and the J gene end by 4 bases; junction bases not matched to a gene: 12. The CDR3 loop is CAWTRGGQGSNQPQHF. Here the CDR3 DNA reads TGTGCCTGGACCCGAGGTGGACAGGGCTCGAATCAGCCCCAGCATTTT.

This clonotype was seen a few times. The DNA is omitted, as the CDR3 cannot be located on it reliably, and the CDR3 follows TCRdb's listing. V is TRBV12-1 and J is TRBJ2-7. TRBV12-1 is noted as a pseudogene. The CDR3 sequence runs 13 residues, both termini included. CDR3 sequence reads: CASSFGYPCEQYF.

The chain has TRBV20-1 and TRBJ2-7; perhaps TRBD2 as D (5 bases). The CDR3 runs to 13 residues. Germline lookup yields CDR1 DFQATT and CDR2 SNEGSKA (reference sequence). Trimming left V 3 bases short and J 6 bases short, with 15 bases between. CDR3 loop: CSARPPGSREQYF. CDR3 sequence (DNA): TGCAGTGCTAGGCCCCCGGGGAGTCGCGAGCAGTACTTC.

This chain connects TRBV7-2 to TRBJ2-4, with D unclear. CDR1 and CDR2 (germline): SGHTA, FQGNSA. The V and J ends lost 1 base and 12 bases respectively, with 7 bases between them. The CDR3 is 11 amino acids. CDR3 residues: CASSLEGSQYF. The CDR3, as DNA: TGTGCCAGCAGCTTAGAAGGTTCTCAGTACTTC.